These 32 T cell receptor beta chains were sequenced from one sample in a study of regulatory T cells. Study findings and constraints: Hydrophobic residues at CDR3 positions 6 and 7 were enriched in conventional CD4+ T cells of CD3G-deficient patients.

Antigens for these TCRs are unknown. The primer mix had 52 TRBV and 13 TRBJ primers. This table comes from immunoSEQ multiplex PCR, and its TCRdb copy is limited to in-frame clones, with some not included. The sample has over 30,000 clones; more than 85% are singletons. The material sequenced was conventional CD4+ T cells sorted from blood. The receptor source for this set is a child aged 2 to 10 with CD3G deficiency.

The chain uses TRBV28 and TRBJ2-1, with 11 bases lining up with TRBD1. This CDR3 is 13 amino acids long. Germline trimming cut 10 bases from V and 12 bases from J; bases unmatched to any gene: 11. Germline CDR1 and CDR2: MDHEN and SYDVKM. The CDR3, as DNA: TGTGCCACCAGGGACAGGGGGGCGGTAGGGCAGTTCTTC. It encodes CATRDRGAVGQFF. Supplemented by reference TRBV28 and TRBJ2-1, the full variable domain reads DVKVTQSSRYLVKRTGEKVFLECVQDMDHENMFWYRQDPGLGLRLIYFSYDVKMKEKGDIPEGYSVSREKKERFSLILESASTNQTSMYLCATRDRGAVGQFFGPGTRLTVL.

The rearrangement uses TRBV1 and TRBJ2-6; the D call in the table, TRBD2, was not verified against the DNA. TRBV1 is a pseudogene segment. The length of the CDR3 is 18 residues. In nucleotides, the CDR3 is TGCACCAGCCGATGGACTAGCGGAGATCTCTCTGGGGCCAACGTCCTGACTTTC. Translating gives CTSRWTSGDLSGANVLTF.

The CDR3 spells CASSKDAGGDNEQFF. CDR3 in DNA: TGTGCCAGCAGCAAAGACGCGGGAGGGGACAATGAGCAGTTCTTC. V usage is TRBV21-1 and J usage is TRBJ2-1; the DNA was not used to check the table's D call, TRBD2. TRBV21-1 is a documented pseudogene. The length of the CDR3 is 15 residues.

This clone was counted a single time. The gene calls are TRBV7-9 and TRBJ2-5; TRBD1 matches 7 bases. The CDR3 covers 14 residues. Trimming took 4 bases from V and 4 from J; bases not matched to a gene: 6. Germline loops: CDR1 SEHNR, CDR2 FQNEAQ (reference sequence). DNA of the CDR3: TGTGCCAGCAGCTCTCGGACAGGAGGAGAGACCCAGTACTTC. This gives the protein CASSSRTGGETQYF.

V and J are TRBV5-1 and TRBJ2-7; 11 nucleotides agree with TRBD1. The J call is uncertain, as TRBJ2-5 better fits the DNA end. The CDR3 covers 14 residues. Per the germline V gene, CDR1 is SGHRS and CDR2 is YFSETQ. CDR3 coding DNA: TGCGCCAGCAGCTCCGGGACAGGGGGAGAGACCCAGTACTTC. Its translation: CASSSGTGGETQYF.

V and J are TRBV12-5 and TRBJ2-1; TRBD2 aligns across 10 bases. The CDR3 loop spans 15 amino acids. Germline loops: CDR1 LGHNT, CDR2 FRNRAP. V gave up 5 bases and J gave up 7 bases; unmatched junction bases: 8. The CDR3 sequence: CASGKAGGLINEQFF. The CDR3 bases are TGTGCTAGTGGTAAAGCGGGAGGGCTTATAAATGAGCAGTTCTTC.

This chain uses TRBV5-1 with TRBJ2-6; D may be TRBD1 (5 bases). The CDR3 sequence is 14 residues long. The V and J ends lost 4 bases and 6 bases respectively, with 11 bases between them. CDR1 is SGHRS, CDR2 YFSETQ, per germline. CDR3 amino acids: CASSAGAVANVLTF. The DNA of the CDR3 is TGCGCCAGCAGCGCTGGGGCGGTGGCCAACGTCCTGACTTTC.

This chain links TRBV13 with TRBJ2-7; 9 nucleotides align to TRBD2. This CDR3 is built from 16 residues. Trimming at V came to 5 bases and at J to 6 bases, leaving 14 bases not matched to a gene. Germline values: CDR1 PRHDT, CDR2 FYEKMQ (reference sequence). CDR3 nucleotides: TGTGCCAGCAGCGATAGCGGGAGTCCCTCACGGGGCGAGCAGTACTTC. This codes for CASSDSGSPSRGEQYF.

V usage is TRBV6-1 and J usage is TRBJ1-1, with a tentative D call TRBD1 (6 bases). CDR3 length: 14 amino acids. Germline values: CDR1 MNHNS, CDR2 SASEGT. V was clipped by 6 bases and J by 4 bases, with 15 bases between them. This CDR3 is CASREAGGFTEAFF. The CDR3 DNA reads TGTGCCAGCAGGGAGGCGGGGGGCTTCACTGAAGCTTTCTTT.

The chain couples TRBV5-4 to TRBJ2-5; D is perhaps TRBD1 (5 bases). The CDR3 loop spans 12 amino acids. The germline V gene encodes CDR1 SGHNT and CDR2 YYREEE (reference sequence). Trimming left V 6 bases short and J 5 bases short, with 11 bases between. The CDR3: CASISGWETQYF. DNA for the CDR3: TGTGCCAGCATCTCAGGGTGGGAGACCCAGTACTTC.

The CDR3 sequence: CASSGGGAGVETQYF. DNA for the CDR3: TGTGCCAGCAGTGGGGGAGGGGCTGGAGTAGAGACCCAGTACTTC. The chain joins TRBV28 to TRBJ2-5; 7 positions agree with TRBD2. The CDR3 length is 15 residues. The V and J ends lost 5 bases and 4 bases, in that order; junction bases with no gene match: 10. Germline CDR1 and CDR2: MDHEN and SYDVKM.

V usage is TRBV5-1 and J usage is TRBJ2-5; D is undetermined. The V end lost 1 base, the J end lost 5 bases, and 12 bases lay between the germline ends. CDR3 size: 14 residues. The V gene's germline CDR1 is SGHRS and CDR2 YFSETQ. The CDR3, as DNA: TGCGCCAGCAGCTTGTTGACCAGGTCCGAGACCCAGTACTTC. As protein: CASSLLTRSETQYF.

This rearrangement joins TRBV28 to TRBJ2-7; D is unclear. CDR1 and CDR2 from the germline V gene are MDHEN and SYDVKM. Deletions cut 5 bases from V and 4 bases from J, with 15 bases between. This CDR3 comprises 14 residues. The CDR3 protein is CASSLLDRKYEQYF. CDR3 in DNA: TGTGCCAGCAGTCTACTCGATCGAAAGTACGAGCAGTACTTC. The entire variable domain, with the rest obtained from reference TRBV28 and TRBJ2-7, is as follows: DVKVTQSSRYLVKRTGEKVFLECVQDMDHENMFWYRQDPGLGLRLIYFSYDVKMKEKGDIPEGYSVSREKKERFSLILESASTNQTSMYLCASSLLDRKYEQYFGPGTRLTVT.

This rearrangement joins TRBV28 to TRBJ2-1; tentative D call: TRBD1 (6 bases). CDR3 length: 16 amino acids. V lost 4 bases, J lost 9 bases, and 22 bases lay in between. Germline lookup yields CDR1 MDHEN and CDR2 SYDVKM. The CDR3 DNA reads as TGTGCCAGCAGTTCACAGGGACCTCGCTTCTTGGGTGAGCAGTTCTTC. Translation gives CASSSQGPRFLGEQFF.

This chain uses TRBV28 with TRBJ1-5, with a weak D call TRBD1 (5 bases). The CDR3 length is 14 residues. With 3 bases removed from V and 5 bases from J, the gap between germline ends came to 11 bases. CDR1 MDHEN and CDR2 SYDVKM come from the germline V gene. This CDR3 reads CASSFTGDYQPQHF. The DNA for the CDR3 is TGTGCCAGCAGTTTCACAGGAGACTATCAGCCCCAGCATTTT.

The rearrangement links TRBV28 to TRBJ2-1, with D perhaps matching TRBD1 or TRBD2 (5 bases each). Per the germline V gene, CDR1 is MDHEN and CDR2 is SYDVKM. The CDR3 covers 14 residues. The V end was cut by 7 bases, the J end by 6 bases, with 16 bases between. The CDR3 nucleotides are TGTGCCAGCAAAGAGGGACCATTCCCCAATGAGCAGTTCTTC. Encoded protein: CASKEGPFPNEQFF.

This clone was detected a few times. J is TRBJ1-5 and V is TRBV6-1; D unclear. The CDR3 covers 13 residues. Trimming removed 3 bases from V and 7 bases from J, with 10 bases in between. Germline CDR1 reads MNHNS; CDR2 reads SASEGT. The CDR3 nucleotides read TGTGCCAGCAGTGATTTCCGCAGCCAGCCCCAGCATTTT. Translation: CASSDFRSQPQHF.

The V gene is TRBV6-1, the J gene TRBJ2-7, with a weak D call TRBD2 (6 bases). The germline gives CDR1 MNHNS, CDR2 SASEGT. The ends were cut back, 1 base at V and 4 bases at J, with 11 bases in the middle. The CDR3 covers 14 residues. The CDR3 loop reads CASSEVGGLYEQYF. The CDR3 bases are TGTGCCAGCAGTGAAGTCGGGGGATTATACGAGCAGTACTTC.

V and J are TRBV7-9 and TRBJ2-1, with a weak D call TRBD1 (5 bases). The CDR3 spans 15 residues. The germline gives CDR1 SEHNR, CDR2 FQNEAQ (reference sequence). Trimming removed 5 bases at V and 6 bases at J, with 17 bases between. The CDR3 DNA reads as TGTGCCAGCAGCCTCGGTCAGGGATCTTTCAATGAGCAGTTCTTC. Protein: CASSLGQGSFNEQFF.

This chain uses TRBV6-1 with TRBJ2-7; perhaps TRBD2 as D (6 bases). The CDR3 consists of 15 residues. The germline V gene has CDR1 MNHNS and CDR2 SASEGT. With 3 bases removed from V and 0 bases from J, the gap between germline ends came to 12 bases. CDR3 in amino acids: CASSDGGTSSYEQYF. The CDR3 DNA is TGTGCCAGCAGTGATGGCGGGACGAGCTCCTACGAGCAGTACTTC.

The V and J genes are TRBV28 and TRBJ2-1; D remains unclear. There are 13 residues in the CDR3. V lost 6 bases to trimming and J lost 0 bases, with 6 bases between them. Per the germline V gene, CDR1 is MDHEN and CDR2 is SYDVKM. The DNA for the CDR3 is TGTGCCAGCAGGAGGAGCTCCTACAATGAGCAGTTCTTC. Translation: CASRRSSYNEQFF.

The V call is TRBV19, the J call TRBJ2-7; possibly TRBD1 or TRBD2 for D (5 bases each). Between the trimmed V and J ends, which lost 9 bases and 5 bases, there was a span of 17 bases. Germline loops: CDR1 LNHDA, CDR2 SQIVND (reference sequence). CDR3 size: 13 residues. The CDR3 reads CASRSPGGNEQYF. CDR3 in DNA: TGTGCCAGCCGATCCCCTGGGGGAAACGAGCAGTACTTC.

This clone was recorded only once. This sequence joins TRBV5-1 and TRBJ2-1; D may be TRBD2 (6 bases). V lost 0 bases and J lost 12, with 10 bases in between. The CDR3 sequence is 12 residues long. From germline, CDR1 is SGHRS and CDR2 YFSETQ. The CDR3 bases are TGCGCCAGCAGCTTGGAAGGGACTCGGCAGTTCTTC. Amino acid sequence: CASSLEGTRQFF.

This clone was detected once. The chain has TRBV5-1 and TRBJ2-1; D is uncertain. This CDR3 region has 12 residues. Germline assignment: CDR1 SGHRS and CDR2 YFSETQ. Trimming cost V 4 bases and J 9 bases, with 11 bases left between them. The CDR3 sequence is CASSGVFGEQFF. For the CDR3, the DNA is TGCGCCAGCAGCGGAGTTTTTGGTGAGCAGTTCTTC.

DNA for the CDR3: TGTGCCAGCAGTGAACAGGGGGCGCGAGGGACGGAGACCCAGTACTTC. Protein sequence: CASSEQGARGTETQYF. The chain is built from TRBV28 and TRBJ2-5; TRBD1 agrees at 9 bases. V trimming: 5 bases; J trimming: 5 bases; junction bases outside the gene matches: 12. There are 16 residues in the CDR3. Germline CDR1 and CDR2: MDHEN and SYDVKM.

V and J are TRBV6-1 and TRBJ2-1; D gene ambiguous. V lost 1 base and J 0 bases, leaving 10 bases between the germline ends. The germline gives CDR1 MNHNS, CDR2 SASEGT. The CDR3 has 16 amino acids. The CDR3 region is CASSEGAGSSYNEQFF. The CDR3 coding sequence is TGTGCCAGCAGTGAAGGTGCAGGAAGCTCCTACAATGAGCAGTTCTTC.

The chain couples TRBV28 to TRBJ2-7; D not resolved. Trimming stripped 6 bases from V and 1 base from J, with 7 bases between. The CDR3 is 12 residues long. CDR1 and CDR2 from the germline V gene are MDHEN and SYDVKM. CDR3 sequence: CASSGPSYEQYF. CDR3 bases: TGTGCCAGCAGCGGACCATCCTACGAGCAGTACTTC.

The J gene is TRBJ2-7, the V gene TRBV6-1; D is undetermined. This CDR3 contains 11 residues. Trimming removed 5 bases at V and 3 bases at J, with 5 bases between. Germline CDR1 is MNHNS and CDR2 is SASEGT. This CDR3 reads CASSRFYEQYF. DNA of the CDR3: TGTGCCAGCAGTCGGTTCTACGAGCAGTACTTC.

The V gene is TRBV18, the J gene TRBJ2-7; D not resolved. The V and J ends lost 3 bases and 3 bases respectively, with 9 bases between them. The germline CDR1 and CDR2 sequences are KGHSH and LQKENI. CDR3 length: 13 amino acids. CDR3 in DNA: TGTGCCAGCTCACCTGCCCTGGGCTACGAGCAGTACTTC. Translated: CASSPALGYEQYF.

V gene TRBV5-1 combines with J gene TRBJ2-3; D is perhaps TRBD1 (6 bases). The CDR3 is 15 residues long. V lost 0 bases, J lost 6 bases, and 14 bases lay in between. Germline lookup yields CDR1 SGHRS and CDR2 YFSETQ. The CDR3 sequence is CASSLGQVGSDTQYF. In DNA, the CDR3 is TGCGCCAGCAGCTTGGGACAGGTCGGGTCGGATACGCAGTATTTT.

This sequence joins TRBV13 and TRBJ1-1, with a tentative D call TRBD1 (5 bases). Germline CDR1 reads PRHDT; CDR2 reads FYEKMQ (reference sequence). CDR3 length equals 15 residues. Trimming took off 5 bases at V and 8 bases at J, with 21 bases between the two ends. In nucleotides, the CDR3 is TGTGCCAGCAGCGCAGGATGGGGGACCCGGGCGGAAGCTTTCTTT. Translating it yields CASSAGWGTRAEAFF. The variable domain in full, completed from reference TRBV13 and TRBJ1-1, reads AAGVIQSPRHLIKEKRETATLKCYPIPRHDTVYWYQQGPGQDPQFLISFYEKMQSDKGSIPDRFSAQQFSDYHSELNMSSLELGDSALYFCASSAGWGTRAEAFFGQGTRLTVV.

The chain has TRBV5-1 and TRBJ2-3; 15 bases match TRBD2. The CDR3 totals 15 residues. CDR1 SGHRS and CDR2 YFSETQ come from the germline V gene. J was trimmed by 14 bases and V by 0 bases; bases with no gene match: 7. Here the CDR3 reads CASSLVGLAGGSLYF. CDR3 bases: TGCGCCAGCAGCTTGGTCGGACTAGCGGGAGGGTCCCTGTATTTT.